This T cell receptor beta chain comes out of a study of blood T cell repertoires in COVID-19. Study-level information: T cells, B-cell-depleted T cells, or PBMCs provided the cDNA or gDNA that served as material.

Germline V gene lookup returns CDR1 ENHRY and CDR2 SYGVKD. CDR3 length equals 13 residues. Losses at the gene ends were 6 bases for V and 7 bases for J; bases not matched to a gene: 7. Participant ages covered 18 to 89 years across about 22 US areas. Participant-given clinical history determined each cohort assignment. This clone came up once. Clones were read by immunoSEQ multiplex PCR, and TCRdb kept only the in-frame ones, dropping some. The sample has 250,000 to 350,000 clones, approximately 86% seen once. V usage is TRBV10-3 and J usage is TRBJ1-2; TRBD1 agrees at 8 bases. The sequence came from a woman between 25 and 40 years old who had recovered from COVID-19. Sequencing used PBMCs or T cells enriched from blood (not recorded which). The CDR3 DNA is TGTGCCATCAGCTCAGGGGGCGCGGTTGGCTACACCTTC. Encoded protein: CAISSGGAVGYTF.